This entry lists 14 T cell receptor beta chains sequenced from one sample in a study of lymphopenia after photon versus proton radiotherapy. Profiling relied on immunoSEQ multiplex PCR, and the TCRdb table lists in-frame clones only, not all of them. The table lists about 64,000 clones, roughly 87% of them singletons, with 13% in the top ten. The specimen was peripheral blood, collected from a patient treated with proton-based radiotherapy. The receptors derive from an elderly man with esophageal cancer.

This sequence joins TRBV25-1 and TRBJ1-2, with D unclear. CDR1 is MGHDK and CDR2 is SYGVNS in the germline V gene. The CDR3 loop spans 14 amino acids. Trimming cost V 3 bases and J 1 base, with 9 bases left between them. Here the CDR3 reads CASSDDTLNYGYTF. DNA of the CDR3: TGTGCCAGCAGTGACGACACTCTTAACTATGGCTACACCTTC.

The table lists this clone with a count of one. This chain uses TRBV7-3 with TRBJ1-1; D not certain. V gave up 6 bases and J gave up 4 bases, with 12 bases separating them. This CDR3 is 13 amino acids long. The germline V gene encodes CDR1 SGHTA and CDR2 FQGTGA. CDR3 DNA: TGTGCCAGCAGTACCATTTGGGCCACTGAAGCTTTCTTT. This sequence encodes CASSTIWATEAFF.

The CDR3 sequence is CASSLGPDSNYGYTF. The CDR3 DNA is TGTGCCAGCAGCTTGGGCCCGGACTCTAACTATGGCTACACCTTC. This chain uses TRBV5-4 with TRBJ1-2; D gene ambiguous. The V end was cut by 0 bases, the J end by 0 bases, with 9 bases between. The CDR3 runs 15 residues. Germline V gene sequence: CDR1 SGHNT, CDR2 YYREEE (reference sequence).

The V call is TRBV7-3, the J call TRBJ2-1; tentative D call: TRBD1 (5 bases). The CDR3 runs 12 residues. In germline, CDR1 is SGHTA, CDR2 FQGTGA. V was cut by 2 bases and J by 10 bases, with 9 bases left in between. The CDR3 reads CASSLLGQEQFF. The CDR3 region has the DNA TGTGCCAGCAGCTTATTGGGGCAGGAGCAGTTCTTC.

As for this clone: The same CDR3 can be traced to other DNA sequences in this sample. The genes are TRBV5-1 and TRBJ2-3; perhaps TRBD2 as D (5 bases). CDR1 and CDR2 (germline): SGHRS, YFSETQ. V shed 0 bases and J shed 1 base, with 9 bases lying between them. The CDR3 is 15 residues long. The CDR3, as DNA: TGCGCCAGCAGCTTGGAAGGGCGGGGCACAGATACGCAGTATTTT. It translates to CASSLEGRGTDTQYF.

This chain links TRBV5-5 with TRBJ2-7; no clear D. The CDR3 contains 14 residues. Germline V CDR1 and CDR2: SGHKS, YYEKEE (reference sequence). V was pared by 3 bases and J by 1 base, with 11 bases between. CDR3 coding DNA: TGTGCCAGCAGCTCATCGACACATTCCTACGAGCAGTACTTC. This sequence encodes CASSSSTHSYEQYF.

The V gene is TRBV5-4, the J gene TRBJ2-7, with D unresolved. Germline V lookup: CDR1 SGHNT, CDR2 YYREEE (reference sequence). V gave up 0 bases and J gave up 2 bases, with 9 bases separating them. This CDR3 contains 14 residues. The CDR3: CASSLGTAAYEQYF. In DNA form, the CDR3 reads TGTGCCAGCAGCTTGGGAACTGCAGCCTACGAGCAGTACTTC. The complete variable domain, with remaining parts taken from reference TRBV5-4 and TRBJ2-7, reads ETGVTQSPTHLIKTRGQQVTLRCSSQSGHNTVSWYQQALGQGPQFIFQYYREEENGRGNFPPRFSGLQFPNYSSELNVNALELDDSALYLCASSLGTAAYEQYFGPGTRLTVT.

CDR3 nucleotides: TGTGCCTGGAAATCGCGGCTAGCGGGGGGCACAGATACGCAGTATTTT. Its translation: CAWKSRLAGGTDTQYF. The chain couples TRBV30 to TRBJ2-3; 10 nucleotides match TRBD2. Losses at the gene ends were 4 bases for V and 1 base for J; bases not matched to a gene: 8. Germline V gene data show CDR1 as GTSNPN and CDR2 as SVGIG (reference sequence). The length of the CDR3 is 16 residues.

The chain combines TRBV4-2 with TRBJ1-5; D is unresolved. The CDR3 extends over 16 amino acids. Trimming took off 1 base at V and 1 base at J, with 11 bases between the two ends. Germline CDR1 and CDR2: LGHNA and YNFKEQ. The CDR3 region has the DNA TGTGCCAGCAGCCAAGTTGGGAAGTACAGCAATCAGCCCCAGCATTTT. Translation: CASSQVGKYSNQPQHF.

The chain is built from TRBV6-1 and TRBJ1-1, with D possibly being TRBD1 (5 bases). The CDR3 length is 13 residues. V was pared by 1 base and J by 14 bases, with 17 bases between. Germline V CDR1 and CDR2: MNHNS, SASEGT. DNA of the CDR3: TGTGCCAGCAGTGAAGGGCAGGGTCGGGGATCCTTCTTT. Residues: CASSEGQGRGSFF.

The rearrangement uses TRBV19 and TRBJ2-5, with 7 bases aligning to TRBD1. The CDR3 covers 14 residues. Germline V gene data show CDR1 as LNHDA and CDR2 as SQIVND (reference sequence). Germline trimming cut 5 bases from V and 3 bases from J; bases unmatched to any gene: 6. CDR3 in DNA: TGTGCCAGTAGTCCCCCGGGACAGAAAGAGACCCAGTACTTC. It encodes CASSPPGQKETQYF.

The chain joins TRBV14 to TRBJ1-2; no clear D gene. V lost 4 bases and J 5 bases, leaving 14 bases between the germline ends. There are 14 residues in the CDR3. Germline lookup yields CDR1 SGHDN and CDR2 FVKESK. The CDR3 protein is CASSPPNGVYGYTF. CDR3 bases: TGTGCCAGCAGCCCCCCAAACGGGGTTTATGGCTACACCTTC.

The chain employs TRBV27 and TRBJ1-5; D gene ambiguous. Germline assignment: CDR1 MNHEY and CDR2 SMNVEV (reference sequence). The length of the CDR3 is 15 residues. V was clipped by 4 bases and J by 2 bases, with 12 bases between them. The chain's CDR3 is CASSYAAGGNQPQHF. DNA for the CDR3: TGTGCCAGCAGTTATGCAGCGGGAGGCAATCAGCCCCAGCATTTT.

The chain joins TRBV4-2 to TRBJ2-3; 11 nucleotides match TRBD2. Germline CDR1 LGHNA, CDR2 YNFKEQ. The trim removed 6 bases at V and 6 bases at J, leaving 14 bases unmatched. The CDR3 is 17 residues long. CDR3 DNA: TGTGCCAGCAGTTCAAGATCGACTAGCGGGGATGCGGATACGCAGTATTTT. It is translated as CASSSRSTSGDADTQYF.